What follows is one TCR beta chain and its context. What it binds is unknown. Alongside a J-beta primer mix, a sample-barcoded 5' primer served in a second PCR lasting about 7 to 12 cycles. TCRdb re-called the 5' RACE reads with MiXCR, one entry per CDR3 protein. This sample yields 750,000 or so distinct CDR3 sequences, of which roughly 25% are seen a single time; around 9.2% belongs to the top ten. This CDR3 spans 14 amino acids. Germline V gene data show CDR1 as MDHEN and CDR2 as SYDVKM. V shed 6 bases and J shed 3 bases, with 15 bases lying between them. These data originate in a study of blood T cells in healthy people across ages. Whole-study results and caveats: Diversity was higher, and naive CD4+ cells more numerous, in long-lived donors than in aged donors.

The sample was also reused in another study, on T cells of mothers and their children. This second study notes: The authors identified no persistent microchimeric T cell clones.

Material for sequencing was blood. The chain uses TRBV28 and TRBJ2-7; D is unclear. This TCR came from a boy aged 10-17 years in good health. CDR3 protein: CASSSYKGYYEQYF. In DNA form, the CDR3 reads TGTGCCAGCAGCTCCTACAAAGGTTACTACGAGCAGTACTTC.